This TCR beta chain was recovered during a study of blood T cell repertoires in COVID-19. As for the study in general: The United States, Italy and Spain provided the acute and convalescent COVID-19 samples.

The table came from immunoSEQ multiplex PCR; TCRdb's copy has only in-frame clones and leaves some out. Among about 330,000 clones listed, roughly 90% were seen once. Per germline, CDR1 SEHNR and CDR2 FQNEAQ (reference sequence). CDR3 length: 17 amino acids. V lost 1 base, J lost 1 base, and 7 bases stayed unmatched. The chain is built from TRBV7-9 and TRBJ2-5, with 9 bases matching TRBD2. This TCR was sampled from a woman under 40 who had recovered from COVID-19. The sample was PBMCs or T cells enriched from blood (not recorded which). CDR3 residues: CASSLVVPSGAQETQYF. In DNA, the CDR3 is TGTGCCAGCAGCTTAGTGGTTCCTAGCGGGGCCCAAGAGACCCAGTACTTC.